This T cell receptor (beta chain) is from a study of OX40 agonist ivuxolimab in advanced cancers. The overall study: The dose of intravenous ivuxolimab that patients received every 2 weeks ranged from 0.01 to 10 mg/kg. Three patients, one with hepatocellular carcinoma and two with cutaneous melanoma, achieved partial responses.

V lost 6 bases and J lost 4; bases outside the gene matches: 4. The CDR3 is made up of 14 amino acids. Germline CDR1 and CDR2: MDHEN and SYDVKM. The assay was immunoSEQ multiplex PCR, and TCRdb's table has in-frame clones only and misses some. The repertoire has about 61,000 clones, 65% to 90% of them found once; the top ten carry under 0.7%. Baseline, cycle 4 day 1, and cycle 7 day 1 were the blood sampling points. The rearrangement links TRBV28 to TRBJ1-4; 8 bases are shared with TRBD1. The clonotype originates from an adult with an advanced solid tumor such as melanoma, head and neck, liver or kidney cancer. This material consisted of CD4+ or CD8+ T cells sorted from blood, taken in a trial of the OX40 agonist ivuxolimab. In DNA form, the CDR3 reads TGTGCCAGCAGCCTTACAGGGGGTAATGAAAAACTGTTTTTT. As protein: CASSLTGGNEKLFF.